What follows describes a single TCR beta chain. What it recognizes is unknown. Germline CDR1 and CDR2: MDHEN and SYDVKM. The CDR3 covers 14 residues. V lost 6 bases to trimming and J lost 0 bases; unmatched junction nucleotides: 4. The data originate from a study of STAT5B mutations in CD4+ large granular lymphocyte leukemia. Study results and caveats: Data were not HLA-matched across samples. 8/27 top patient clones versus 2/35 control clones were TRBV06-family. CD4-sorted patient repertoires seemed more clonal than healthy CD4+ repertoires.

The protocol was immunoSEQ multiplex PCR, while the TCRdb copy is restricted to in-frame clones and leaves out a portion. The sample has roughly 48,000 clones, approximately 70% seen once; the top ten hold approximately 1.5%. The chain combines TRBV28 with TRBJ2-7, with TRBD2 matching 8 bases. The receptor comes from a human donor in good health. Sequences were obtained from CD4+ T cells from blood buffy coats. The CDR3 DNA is TGTGCCAGCAGCCCCGGGGGGGTCTCCTACGAGCAGTACTTC. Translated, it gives CASSPGGVSYEQYF.